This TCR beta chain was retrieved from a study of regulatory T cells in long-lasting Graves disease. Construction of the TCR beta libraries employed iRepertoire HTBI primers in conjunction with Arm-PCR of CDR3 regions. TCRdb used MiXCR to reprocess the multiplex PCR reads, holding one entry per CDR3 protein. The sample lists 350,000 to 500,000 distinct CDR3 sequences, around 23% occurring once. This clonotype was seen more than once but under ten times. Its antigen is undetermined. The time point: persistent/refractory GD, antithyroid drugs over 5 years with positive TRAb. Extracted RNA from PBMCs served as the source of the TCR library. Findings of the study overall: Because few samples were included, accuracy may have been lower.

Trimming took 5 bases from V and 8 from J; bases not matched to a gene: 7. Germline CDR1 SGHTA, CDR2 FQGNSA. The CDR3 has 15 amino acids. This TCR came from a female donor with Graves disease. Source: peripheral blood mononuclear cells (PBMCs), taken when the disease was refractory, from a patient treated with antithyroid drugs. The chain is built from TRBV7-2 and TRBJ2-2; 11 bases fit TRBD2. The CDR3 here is CASSPPGTSGGELFF. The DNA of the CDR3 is TGTGCCAGCAGCCCGCCCGGGACTAGCGGTGGGGAGCTGTTTTTT.